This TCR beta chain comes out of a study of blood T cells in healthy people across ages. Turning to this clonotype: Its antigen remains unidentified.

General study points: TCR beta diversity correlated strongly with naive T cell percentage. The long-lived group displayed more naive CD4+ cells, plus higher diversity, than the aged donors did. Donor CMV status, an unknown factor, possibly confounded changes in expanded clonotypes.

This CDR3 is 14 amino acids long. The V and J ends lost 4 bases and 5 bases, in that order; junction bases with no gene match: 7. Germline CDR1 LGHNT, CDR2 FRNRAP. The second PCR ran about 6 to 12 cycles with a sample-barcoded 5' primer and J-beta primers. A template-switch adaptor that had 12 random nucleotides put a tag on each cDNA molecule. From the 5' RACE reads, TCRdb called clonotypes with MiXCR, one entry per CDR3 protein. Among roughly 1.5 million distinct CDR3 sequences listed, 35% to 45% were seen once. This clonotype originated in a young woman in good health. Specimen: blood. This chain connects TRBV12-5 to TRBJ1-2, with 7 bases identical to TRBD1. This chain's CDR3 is CASGYSGGKYGYTF. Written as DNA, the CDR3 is TGTGCTAGTGGTTATTCAGGGGGGAAGTATGGCTACACCTTC.